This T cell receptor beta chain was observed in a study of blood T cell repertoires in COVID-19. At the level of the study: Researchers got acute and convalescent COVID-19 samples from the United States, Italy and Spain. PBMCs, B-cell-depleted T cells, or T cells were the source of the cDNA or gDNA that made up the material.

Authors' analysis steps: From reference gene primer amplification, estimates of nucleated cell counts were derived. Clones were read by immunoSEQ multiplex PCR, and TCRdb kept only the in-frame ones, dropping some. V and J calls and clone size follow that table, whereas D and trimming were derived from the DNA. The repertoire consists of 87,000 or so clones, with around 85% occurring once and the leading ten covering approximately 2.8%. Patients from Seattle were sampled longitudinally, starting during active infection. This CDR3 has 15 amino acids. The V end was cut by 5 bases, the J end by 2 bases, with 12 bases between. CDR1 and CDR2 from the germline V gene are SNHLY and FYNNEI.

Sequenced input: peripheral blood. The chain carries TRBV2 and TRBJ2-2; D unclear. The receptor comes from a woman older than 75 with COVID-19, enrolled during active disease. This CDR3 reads CASSTFGGNTGELFF. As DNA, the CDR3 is TGTGCCAGCAGTACATTCGGCGGCAACACCGGGGAGCTGTTTTTT.